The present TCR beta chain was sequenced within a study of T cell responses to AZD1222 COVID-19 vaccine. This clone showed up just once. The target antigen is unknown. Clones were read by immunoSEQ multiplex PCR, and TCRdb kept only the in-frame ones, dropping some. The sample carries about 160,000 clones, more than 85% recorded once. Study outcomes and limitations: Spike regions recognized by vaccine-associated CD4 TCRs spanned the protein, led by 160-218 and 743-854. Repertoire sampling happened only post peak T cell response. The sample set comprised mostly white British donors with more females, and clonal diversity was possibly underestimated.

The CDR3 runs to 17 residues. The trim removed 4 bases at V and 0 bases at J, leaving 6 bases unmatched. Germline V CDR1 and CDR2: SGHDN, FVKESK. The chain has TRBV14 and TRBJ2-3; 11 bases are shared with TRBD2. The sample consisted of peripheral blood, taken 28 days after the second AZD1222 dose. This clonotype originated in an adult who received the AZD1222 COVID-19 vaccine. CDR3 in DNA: TGTGCCAGCAGCCGACTCCGACTAGCGGGAAGCACAGATACGCAGTATTTT. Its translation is CASSRLRLAGSTDTQYF.